The 9 T cell receptor beta chains reported below all come from one sample, sequenced in a study of STAT5B mutations in CD4+ large granular lymphocyte leukemia. Some clones are missing from TCRdb's copy, which holds only in-frame ones; the method was immunoSEQ multiplex PCR. The table includes about 35,000 clones, more than 75% detected once. Source material: CD4+ T cells from blood buffy coats. The receptors stem from a human donor in good health.

The genes are TRBV11-2 and TRBJ2-1; a weak D match, TRBD2 (7 bases). Trimming took 5 bases from V and 8 from J, leaving 19 bases between them. CDR3 size: 15 residues. Germline lookup yields CDR1 SGHAT and CDR2 FQNNGV. The CDR3 DNA reads TGTGCCAGCAGCCCCGGGGGGCGTTCTGTCGATGAGCAGTTCTTC. It is translated as CASSPGGRSVDEQFF.

The chain carries TRBV6-5 and TRBJ2-1; TRBD1 matches at 11 bases. CDR3 length equals 15 residues. With 5 bases clipped from V and 5 bases from J, the junction kept 5 bases outside the gene matches. CDR1 is MNHEY, CDR2 SVGAGI, per germline. The CDR3 is CASSRAGQGDNEQFF. CDR3 nucleotides: TGTGCCAGCAGTCGCGCGGGACAGGGGGACAATGAGCAGTTCTTC.

This clone was found once. The chain joins TRBV5-5 to TRBJ2-1; maybe TRBD1 (5 bases). The CDR3 is 15 residues long. The V gene's germline CDR1 is SGHKS and CDR2 YYEKEE (reference sequence). Deletions cut 0 bases from V and 5 bases from J, with 12 bases between. This chain's CDR3 is CASSLGSGIHNEQFF. In DNA form, the CDR3 reads TGTGCCAGCAGCTTGGGGTCAGGGATCCACAATGAGCAGTTCTTC.

The chain is built from TRBV15 and TRBJ1-3; D uncertain. Germline CDR1 reads LNHNV; CDR2 reads YYDKDF (reference sequence). V was cut by 0 bases and J by 0 bases, with 9 bases left in between. CDR3 length equals 16 residues. The CDR3 DNA follows: TGTGCCACCAGCAGAGATAAAGGAGTCTCTGGAAACACCATATATTTT. Its translation: CATSRDKGVSGNTIYF. Variable domain in full (rest from reference TRBV15 and TRBJ1-3): DAMVIQNPRYQVTQFGKPVTLSCSQTLNHNVMYWYQQKSSQAPKLLFHYYDKDFNNEADTPDNFQSRRPNTSFCFLDIRSPGLGDTAMYLCATSRDKGVSGNTIYFGEGSWLTVV.

The V call is TRBV5-1, the J call TRBJ1-6, with D possibly matching TRBD1 (5 bases). V was trimmed by 0 bases and J by 4 bases, leaving 8 bases between them. The CDR3 loop spans 15 amino acids. Germline-derived CDR1 and CDR2 are SGHRS and YFSETQ. CDR3 DNA sequence: TGCGCCAGCAGCTTGGAGGGGATTTATAATTCACCCCTCCACTTT. Translated, it gives CASSLEGIYNSPLHF.

For this clone: Germline is not matched at one junction end, which may reflect a read error. Other DNA sequences in the same sample also yield this CDR3. This rearrangement joins TRBV30 to TRBJ1-2; 7 bases match TRBD1. Per the germline V gene, CDR1 is GTSNPN and CDR2 is SVGIG (reference sequence). The CDR3 runs 19 residues. The CDR3: CAWSVKGARWVMHNYGYTF. The CDR3 region has the DNA TGTGCCTGGAGTGTAAAGGGGGCGCGGTGGGTTATGCACAACTATGGCTACACCTTT.

The CDR3 DNA sequence: TGCGCCAGCAGCCAAGCTCGTCCGGGGAGCAGCGGACACTCCTACAATGAGCAGTTCTTC. Translating gives CASSQARPGSSGHSYNEQFF. The chain carries TRBV4-1 and TRBJ2-1; D might be TRBD1 or TRBD2, each matching 5 bases. The V gene's germline CDR1 is MGHRA and CDR2 YSYEKL. This CDR3 is 20 amino acids long. Trimming removed 1 base at V and 0 bases at J, with 22 bases between.

This clone was observed a handful of times. The gene calls are TRBV7-9 and TRBJ2-1; D perhaps matches TRBD2 (5 bases). Germline V CDR1 and CDR2: SEHNR, FQNEAQ (reference sequence). The CDR3 sequence is 16 residues long. Trimming removed 7 bases at V and 6 bases at J, with 22 bases between. The CDR3 nucleotides read TGTGCCAGCACCCTTCAAACGGGGTCTATTGTCAATGAGCAGTTCTTC. Protein product: CASTLQTGSIVNEQFF.

CDR3 in amino acids: CASSPKRGRGAVTQYF. CDR3 DNA: TGTGCCAGCAGCCCGAAGCGGGGGAGAGGAGCAGTTACGCAGTATTTT. V and J are TRBV11-2 and TRBJ2-3; TRBD2 matches 8 bases. V lost 5 bases, J lost 8 bases, and 15 bases stayed unmatched. There are 16 residues in the CDR3. Germline assignment: CDR1 SGHAT and CDR2 FQNNGV.